The 13 T cell receptor beta chains in this list originate from one sample, sequenced in a study. TCRdb reprocessed the 5' RACE reads with MiXCR, giving one entry per CDR3 protein. The sample contains roughly 64,000 distinct CDR3 sequences, approximately 22% of which appear only once. The specimen was memory CD4+ T cells sorted from a lymph node. Sample subset: memory CD4+ T cells, CD4+CD45RO+CD25-. Receptors were obtained from a female donor with breast cancer.

This clonotype qualifies as medium-sized (0.01 to 0.1%). The chain carries TRBV6-2 or TRBV6-3 and TRBJ1-2, with D unresolved. Germline V CDR1 and CDR2: MNHEY, SVGEGT. The CDR3 is made up of 11 amino acids. The V gene lost 5 bases and the J gene lost 8 bases, with 9 bases spanning the gap. The CDR3 spells CASSTMGGYTF. The CDR3 coding sequence is TGTGCCAGCAGTACCATGGGGGGCTACACCTTC.

J is TRBJ1-4 and V is TRBV12-3 or TRBV12-4; 9 bases map to TRBD1. The J segment lost 5 bases and the V segment lost 6 bases, leaving 4 bases of the junction unmatched. This CDR3 spans 14 amino acids. The CDR3 coding sequence is TGTGCCAGCAGAGGGACAGGGAACAATGAAAAACTGTTTTTT. Residues: CASRGTGNNEKLFF.

This clonotype was recorded at least ten times. The chain couples TRBV6-6 to TRBJ2-3, with TRBD2 as a possible D gene (7 bases). Germline V gene sequence: CDR1 MNHNY, CDR2 SVGAGI (reference sequence). This CDR3 is built from 12 residues. The V and J ends lost 6 bases and 8 bases respectively, with 12 bases between them. The CDR3 DNA sequence: TGTGCCAGCAGGGCAGGGGAGGGTACGCAGTATTTT. Its protein is CASRAGEGTQYF.

This clonotype was observed a handful of times. This chain uses TRBV5-5 with TRBJ2-3, with D unclear. This CDR3 has 16 residues. CDR1 is SGHKS, CDR2 YYEKEE, per germline (reference sequence). Deletions cut 0 bases from V and 0 bases from J, with 11 bases between. The CDR3 sequence: CASSLGPTTSTDTQYF. The CDR3 nucleotides read TGTGCCAGCAGCTTGGGGCCCACGACTAGCACAGATACGCAGTATTTT.

This clonotype appeared once. V and J are TRBV29-1 and TRBJ1-3; D is possibly TRBD1 (6 bases). This CDR3 is 13 amino acids long. Germline V CDR1 and CDR2: SQVTM, ANQGSEA. Trimming left V 8 bases short and J 1 base short, with 12 bases between. The CDR3 nucleotides are TGCAGCATTCGGGGGGCTTCTGGAAACACCATATATTTT. This encodes CSIRGASGNTIYF.

V is TRBV7-8 and J is TRBJ2-2, with D possibly being TRBD1 (6 bases). Germline V gives CDR1 SGHVS, CDR2 FQNEAQ. CDR3 size: 14 residues. V was pared by 6 bases and J by 4 bases, with 12 bases between. The CDR3 loop reads CASSIDRTTGELFF. CDR3 nucleotide sequence: TGTGCCAGCAGTATTGACAGGACCACCGGGGAGCTGTTTTTT. The whole variable domain, filled in from reference TRBV7-8 and TRBJ2-2, reads GAGVSQSPRYKVAKRGQDVALRCDPISGHVSLFWYQQALGQGPEFLTYFQNEAQLDKSGLPSDRFFAERPEGSVSTLKIQRTQQEDSAVYLCASSIDRTTGELFFGEGSRLTVL.

For this clonotype: It may be a read error: a sequence one base away is much more abundant. CDR3 in DNA: TGCGGTGCTAGATATACCCCAGGGTATACGGACACAGATACGCAGTATTTT. This sequence encodes CGARYTPGYTDTDTQYF. The V and J genes are TRBV20-1 and TRBJ2-3, with a possible D match to TRBD1 (5 bases). The germline V gene encodes CDR1 DFQATT and CDR2 SNEGSKA (reference sequence). CDR3 length equals 17 residues.

In its sample, this clonotype was seen many times. The chain employs TRBV6-2 or TRBV6-3 and TRBJ2-3; 7 nucleotides align to TRBD2. CDR1 MNHEY and CDR2 SVGEGT come from the germline V gene. The CDR3 contains 15 residues. V lost 5 bases to trimming and J lost 1 base; unmatched junction nucleotides: 6. In DNA, the CDR3 is TGTGCCAGCAGTGCCCAAACTAGCGGCACAGATACGCAGTATTTT. It yields the protein CASSAQTSGTDTQYF.

This clonotype was seen ten or more times. J is TRBJ2-1 and V is TRBV20-1; 7 nucleotides line up with TRBD2. Germline values: CDR1 DFQATT, CDR2 SNEGSKA (reference sequence). The CDR3 consists of 13 residues. V trimming: 5 bases; J trimming: 6 bases; junction bases outside the gene matches: 7. This CDR3 is CSAPPGGANEQFF. For the CDR3, the DNA is TGCAGTGCTCCCCCGGGGGGAGCCAATGAGCAGTTCTTC.

The rearrangement links TRBV7-2 to TRBJ2-1; D uncertain. The germline V and J ends were trimmed by 0 bases and 5 bases, with 5 bases remaining between them. The CDR3 has 13 amino acids. CDR1 SGHTA and CDR2 FQGNSA come from the germline V gene. The CDR3 nucleotides read TGTGCCAGCAGCTTAGCCCCCGACAATGAGCAGTTCTTC. It codes for CASSLAPDNEQFF.

This clonotype was observed a few times. The chain couples TRBV29-1 to TRBJ1-2; TRBD1 agrees at 8 bases. The germline V gene has CDR1 SQVTM and CDR2 ANQGSEA. V lost 0 bases to trimming and J lost 3 bases; unmatched junction nucleotides: 3. The CDR3 loop spans 14 amino acids. The CDR3 sequence is CSVEETTGDYGYTF. The CDR3 DNA is TGCAGCGTTGAAGAAACGACAGGGGACTATGGCTACACCTTC.

As regards this clonotype: A much larger clone differs by one base, so this may be a read error. The rearrangement uses TRBV5-1 and TRBJ2-4; 7 nucleotides line up with TRBD2. Germline V gene lookup returns CDR1 SGHRS and CDR2 YFSETQ. This CDR3 is 14 amino acids long. CDR3 coding DNA: TGCGCCTGCAGCTTGGTGCCGGGAGGAGACATTCAGTACTTC. Translating it yields CACSLVPGGDIQYF.

V and J are TRBV20-1 and TRBJ1-1; maybe TRBD1 (5 bases). V lost 5 bases and J lost 3, with 16 bases in between. Looked up from germline, CDR1 is DFQATT and CDR2 is SNEGSKA (reference sequence). This CDR3 region has 14 residues. This CDR3 is CSAGGSAGYTEAFF. The CDR3 DNA is TGCAGTGCTGGGGGGAGCGCGGGCTACACTGAAGCTTTCTTT.